This note documents a single TCR beta chain sequence. This specimen belongs to a study of blood T cell repertoires in COVID-19. Whole-study context: T cells, B-cell-depleted T cells, or PBMCs provided the cDNA or gDNA that served as material.

In the study's own analysis: Researchers report that nucleated cell counts were estimated from reference gene primer amplification. Assay: immunoSEQ multiplex PCR; the TCRdb copy retains only in-frame clones and omits some. Clone size and the V and J calls come from that table; the DNA yielded D and trimming. The data contain 61,000 or so clones, about 83% of them singletons. This receptor was taken from an elderly woman with acute or convalescent COVID-19. The material sequenced was peripheral blood.

DNA for the CDR3: TGTGCCAGCAGTTTATCGGGTAGTTTGAATGAGCAGTTCTTC. Translating gives CASSLSGSLNEQFF. The V gene is TRBV28, the J gene TRBJ2-1; D is unclear. Germline CDR1 MDHEN, CDR2 SYDVKM. This CDR3 contains 14 residues. V gave up 1 base and J gave up 7 bases, with 11 bases separating them. The full variable domain, its missing parts supplied by reference TRBV28 and TRBJ2-1, is DVKVTQSSRYLVKRTGEKVFLECVQDMDHENMFWYRQDPGLGLRLIYFSYDVKMKEKGDIPEGYSVSREKKERFSLILESASTNQTSMYLCASSLSGSLNEQFFGPGTRLTVL.